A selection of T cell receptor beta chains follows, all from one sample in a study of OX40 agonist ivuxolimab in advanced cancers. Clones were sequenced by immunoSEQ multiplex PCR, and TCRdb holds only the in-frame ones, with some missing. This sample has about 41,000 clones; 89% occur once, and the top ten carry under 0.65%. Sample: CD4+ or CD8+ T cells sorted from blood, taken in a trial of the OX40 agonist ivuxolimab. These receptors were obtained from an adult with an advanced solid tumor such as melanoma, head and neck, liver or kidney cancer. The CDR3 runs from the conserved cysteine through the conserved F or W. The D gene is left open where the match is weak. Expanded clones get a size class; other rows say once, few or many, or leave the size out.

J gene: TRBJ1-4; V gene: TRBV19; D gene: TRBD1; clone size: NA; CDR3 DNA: TGTGCCAGTAAGCCGGGACAGCGCAATGAAAAACTGTTTTTT; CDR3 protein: CASKPGQRNEKLFF
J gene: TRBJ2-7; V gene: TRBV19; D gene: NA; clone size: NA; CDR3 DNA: TGTGCCAGTAGTCCAGGGGACACCTACGAGCAGTACTTC; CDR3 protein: CASSPGDTYEQYF
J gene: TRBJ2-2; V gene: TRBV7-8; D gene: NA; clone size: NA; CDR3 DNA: TGTGCCAGCAGCGTACGGGCGATGGCGGCGGGCACCGGGGAGCTGTTTTTT; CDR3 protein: CASSVRAMAAGTGELFF
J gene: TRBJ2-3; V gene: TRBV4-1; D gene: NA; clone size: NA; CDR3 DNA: TGCGCCACCAAGCCTAGGGCGGTGGTTTTGCCAGATACGCAGTATTTT; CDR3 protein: CATKPRAVVLPDTQYF
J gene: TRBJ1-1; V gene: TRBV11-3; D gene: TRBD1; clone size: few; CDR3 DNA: TGTGCCAGCGTGACGGGACAGGGGAGCACTGAAGCTTTCTTT; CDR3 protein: CASVTGQGSTEAFF
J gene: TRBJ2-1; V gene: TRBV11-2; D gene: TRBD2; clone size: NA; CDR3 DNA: TGTGCCAGCAGCCCCCAGATAGCGGGGGTTGACAATGAGCAGTTCTTC; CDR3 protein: CASSPQIAGVDNEQFF
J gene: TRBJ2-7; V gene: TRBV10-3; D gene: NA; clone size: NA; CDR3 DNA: TGTGCCATCAGTGAGGCCGCAGGGAAGATCCACGAGCAGTACTTC; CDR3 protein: CAISEAAGKIHEQYF
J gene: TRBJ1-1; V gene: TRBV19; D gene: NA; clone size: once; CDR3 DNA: TGTGCCAGTAGTCCGCAGGGAGGCACTGAAGCTTTCTTT; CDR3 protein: CASSPQGGTEAFF
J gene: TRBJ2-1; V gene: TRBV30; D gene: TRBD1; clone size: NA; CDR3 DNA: TGTGCCTGGACCTTTGACAGGGTCACCTACAATGAGCAGTTCTTC; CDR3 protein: CAWTFDRVTYNEQFF
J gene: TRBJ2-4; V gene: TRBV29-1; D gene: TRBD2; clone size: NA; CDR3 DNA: TGCAGCGTTGAAGGCGGGGGGGCCCTAGCCAAAAACATTCAGTACTTC; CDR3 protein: CSVEGGGALAKNIQYF
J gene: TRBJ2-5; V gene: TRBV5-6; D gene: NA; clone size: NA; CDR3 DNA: TGTGCCAGCAGCACCTTCTCAGGGGTCCAGTACTTC; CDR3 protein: CASSTFSGVQYF
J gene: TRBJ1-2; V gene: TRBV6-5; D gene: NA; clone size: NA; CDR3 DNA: TGTGCCAGCAGTTACTCGAATTACGGACAGCTGAAAGCAAACACCTTC; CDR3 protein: CASSYSNYGQLKANTF
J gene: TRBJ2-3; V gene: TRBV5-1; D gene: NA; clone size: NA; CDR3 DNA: TGCGCCAGCAGCGTGGGGCCAACAGATACGCAGTATTTT; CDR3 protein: CASSVGPTDTQYF
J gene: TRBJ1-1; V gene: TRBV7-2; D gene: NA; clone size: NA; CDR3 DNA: TGTGCCAGCAGCCCCTCGGGGAACACTGAAGCTTTCTTT; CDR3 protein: CASSPSGNTEAFF
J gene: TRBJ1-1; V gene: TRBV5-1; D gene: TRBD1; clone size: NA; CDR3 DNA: TGCGCCAGCAGCTGGGACAGGGCGAACACTGAAGCTTTCTTT; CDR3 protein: CASSWDRANTEAFF
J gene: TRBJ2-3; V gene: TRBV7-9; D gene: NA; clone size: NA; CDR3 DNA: TGTGCCAGCAGCGTGCAGGGGCAGGTGTTAACCGGCACAGATACGCAGTATTTT; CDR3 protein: CASSVQGQVLTGTDTQYF
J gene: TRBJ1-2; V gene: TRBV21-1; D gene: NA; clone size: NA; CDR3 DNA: TGTGCCGATTGGGCACAGGACAACTATGGCTACACCTTC; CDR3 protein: CADWAQDNYGYTF
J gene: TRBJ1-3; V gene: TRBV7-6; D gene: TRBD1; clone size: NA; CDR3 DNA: TGTGCCAGCAGTAAGACAGGGTTGTCTGGAAACACCATATATTTT; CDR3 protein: CASSKTGLSGNTIYF
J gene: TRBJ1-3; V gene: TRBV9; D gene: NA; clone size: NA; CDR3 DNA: TGTGCCAGCAGCGTTGGTCAGGCCCCTGGAAACACCATATATTTT; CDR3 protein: CASSVGQAPGNTIYF
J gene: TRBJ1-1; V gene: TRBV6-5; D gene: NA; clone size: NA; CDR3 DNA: TGTGCCAGCAGGAGGAGTTTGAACACTGAAGCTTTCTTT; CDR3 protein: CASRRSLNTEAFF
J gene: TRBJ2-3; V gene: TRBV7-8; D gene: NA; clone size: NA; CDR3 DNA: TGTGCCAGCAGCTTAGGAGGGACCCCCACAGATACGCAGTATTTT; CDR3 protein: CASSLGGTPTDTQYF
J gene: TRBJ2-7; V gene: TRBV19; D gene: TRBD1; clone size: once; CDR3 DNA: TGTGCCAGTAGTATAAACCAGGGGGCCCACGAGCAGTACTTC; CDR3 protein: CASSINQGAHEQYF
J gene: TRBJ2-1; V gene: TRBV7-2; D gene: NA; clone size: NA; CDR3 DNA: TGTGCCAGCAGCTTTAGAGAAGGCCCTACACATGAGCAGTTCTTC; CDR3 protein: CASSFREGPTHEQFF
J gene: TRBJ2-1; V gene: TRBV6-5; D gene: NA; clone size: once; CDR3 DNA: TGTGCCAGCAGTTACGCCTCGGGAAATGAGCAGTTCTTC; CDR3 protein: CASSYASGNEQFF
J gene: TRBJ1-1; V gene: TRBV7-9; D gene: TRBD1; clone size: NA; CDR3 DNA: TGTGCCAGCAGCTTAAGACAGGGAGAACCAGAAGCTTTCTTT; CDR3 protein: CASSLRQGEPEAFF
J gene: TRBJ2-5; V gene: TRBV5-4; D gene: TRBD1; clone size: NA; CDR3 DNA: TGTGCCAGCAGCGTCACCGGGACAGGTCCTGGATTCGCGTACTTC; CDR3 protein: CASSVTGTGPGFAYF
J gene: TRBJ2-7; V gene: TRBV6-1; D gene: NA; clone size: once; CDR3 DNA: TGTGCCAGCACTCTGGGCTACGAGCAGTACTTC; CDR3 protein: CASTLGYEQYF
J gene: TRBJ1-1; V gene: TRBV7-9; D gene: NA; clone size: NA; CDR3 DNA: TGTGCCAGCAGCTCTAACAGCTACACTGAAGCTTTCTTT; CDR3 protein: CASSSNSYTEAFF
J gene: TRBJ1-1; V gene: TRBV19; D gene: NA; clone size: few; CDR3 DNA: TGTGCCAGTACGAAGCGGGGTGTCACTGAAGCTTTCTTT; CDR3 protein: CASTKRGVTEAFF
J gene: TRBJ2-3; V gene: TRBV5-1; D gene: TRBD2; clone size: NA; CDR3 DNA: TGCGCCAGCAGCTGGGCTAGCGGGGGCTCCACAGATACGCAGTATTTT; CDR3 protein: CASSWASGGSTDTQYF
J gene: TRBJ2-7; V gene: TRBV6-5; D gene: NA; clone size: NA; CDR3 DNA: TGTGCCAGCAGTTACTTCCACGAGCAGTACTTC; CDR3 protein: CASSYFHEQYF
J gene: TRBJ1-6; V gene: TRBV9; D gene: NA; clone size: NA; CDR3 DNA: TGTGCCAGCAGCGTAGCAGACCATAATTCACCCCTCCACTTT; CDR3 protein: CASSVADHNSPLHF
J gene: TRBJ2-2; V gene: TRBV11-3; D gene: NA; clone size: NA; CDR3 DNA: TGTGCCAGCAGCACCGAGGCCGGGGAGCTGTTTTTT; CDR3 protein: CASSTEAGELFF
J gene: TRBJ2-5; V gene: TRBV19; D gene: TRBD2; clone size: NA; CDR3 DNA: TGTGCCAGTAGTATTACTAGCGGGCCGACTCAAGAGACCCAGTACTTC; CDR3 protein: CASSITSGPTQETQYF
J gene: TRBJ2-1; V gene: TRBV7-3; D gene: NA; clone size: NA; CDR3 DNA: TGTGCCAGCAGCCAGCAAGGGCAGGGTGGTTCCTGGAATGAGCAGTTCTTC; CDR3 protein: CASSQQGQGGSWNEQFF
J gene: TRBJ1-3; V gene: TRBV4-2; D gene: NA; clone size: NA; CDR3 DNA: TGTGCCAGCAGCCAAGGCTACCCACATGACTTCTCTGGAAACACCATATATTTT; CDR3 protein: CASSQGYPHDFSGNTIYF
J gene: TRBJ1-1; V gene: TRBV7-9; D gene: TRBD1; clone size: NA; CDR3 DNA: TGTGCCAGCAGCCCCGGCAGAGGACAGGGTCTCTTT; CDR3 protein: CASSPGRGQGLF
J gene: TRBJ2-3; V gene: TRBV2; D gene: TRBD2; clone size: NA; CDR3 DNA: TGTGCCAGCAGGGGGGGGGTAACGACAGATACGCAGTATTTT; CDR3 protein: CASRGGVTTDTQYF
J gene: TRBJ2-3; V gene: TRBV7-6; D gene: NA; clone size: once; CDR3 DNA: TGTGCCAGCAGCACCGGCCCCACAGATACGCAGTATTTT; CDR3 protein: CASSTGPTDTQYF
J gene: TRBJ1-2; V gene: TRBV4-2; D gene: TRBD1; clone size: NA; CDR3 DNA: TGTGCCAGCAGCCAAGATCGGCCCGGGACAGGGACGACTAACTATGGCTACACCTTC; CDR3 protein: CASSQDRPGTGTTNYGYTF
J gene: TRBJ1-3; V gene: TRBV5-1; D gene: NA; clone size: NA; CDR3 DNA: TGCGCCAGCAGCTTGGGATCCTTCTCTGGAAACACCATATATTTT; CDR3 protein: CASSLGSFSGNTIYF
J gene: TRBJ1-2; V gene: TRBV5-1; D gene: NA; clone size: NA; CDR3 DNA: TGCGCCAGCAGCTCCCTGGGGGGAGCGCGAGATGGCTACACCTTC; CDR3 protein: CASSSLGGARDGYTF
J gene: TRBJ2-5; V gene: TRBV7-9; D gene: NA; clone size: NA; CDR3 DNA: TGTGCCAGCAGCTTAGATGCCAAGGAGACCCAGTACTTC; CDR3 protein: CASSLDAKETQYF
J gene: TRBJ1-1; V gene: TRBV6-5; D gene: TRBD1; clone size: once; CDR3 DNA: TGTGCCAGCAGGCCCACAGGGGGCACTGAAGCTTTCTTT; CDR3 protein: CASRPTGGTEAFF
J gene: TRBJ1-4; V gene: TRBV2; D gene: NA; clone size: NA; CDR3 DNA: TGTGCCAGCACAGGGGTGACTAATGAAAAACTGTTTTTT; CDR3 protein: CASTGVTNEKLFF
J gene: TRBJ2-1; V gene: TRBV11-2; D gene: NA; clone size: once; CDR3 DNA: TGTGCCAGCAGCTTAGACTTGGGTGAGCAGTTCTTC; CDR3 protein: CASSLDLGEQFF
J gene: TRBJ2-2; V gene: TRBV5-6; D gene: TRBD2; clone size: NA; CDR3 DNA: TGTGCCAGCAGCTCGCTAATGACTAGCGGGGCGAACACCGGGGAGCTGTTTTTT; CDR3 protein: CASSSLMTSGANTGELFF
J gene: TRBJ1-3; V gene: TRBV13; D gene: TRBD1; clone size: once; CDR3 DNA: TGTGCCAGCAGCTCTACAGGGGGTTGGGTTGGAAACACCATATATTTT; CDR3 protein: CASSSTGGWVGNTIYF
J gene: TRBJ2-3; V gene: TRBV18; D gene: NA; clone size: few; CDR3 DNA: TGTGCCAGCTCACGGGCGCCGGGTAACGCAGATACGCAGTATTTT; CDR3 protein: CASSRAPGNADTQYF
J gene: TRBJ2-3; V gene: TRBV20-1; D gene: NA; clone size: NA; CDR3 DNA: TGCAGTGCTAGACCCGCAGATACGCAGTATTTT; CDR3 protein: CSARPADTQYF
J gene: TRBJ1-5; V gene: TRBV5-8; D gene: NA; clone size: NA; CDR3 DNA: TGTGCCAGCAGCCCCGCCAGGGGCCCTGGGGGTAGGTTAGGCAATCAGCCCCAGCATTTT; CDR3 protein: CASSPARGPGGRLGNQPQHF
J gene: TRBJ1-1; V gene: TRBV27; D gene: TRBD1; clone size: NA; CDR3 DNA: TGTGCCAGCAGTGGGACGACAGGGGGTACTGAAGCTTTCTTT; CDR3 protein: CASSGTTGGTEAFF
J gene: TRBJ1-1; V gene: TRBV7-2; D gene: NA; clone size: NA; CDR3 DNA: TGTGCCAGCACCATCAGAGGGCTCCCGAACACTGAAGCTTTCTTT; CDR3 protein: CASTIRGLPNTEAFF